What follows are 7 T cell receptor beta chains derived from one specimen sequenced in a study of shared clonotypes between healthy human individuals. The assay was immunoSEQ multiplex PCR, and TCRdb's table has in-frame clones only and misses some. The sample carries more than 2 million clones, 90% to 95% recorded once. Sequenced sample: naive CD4+ T cells sorted from blood. The subset here: CD45RA+ positively selected. The receptor set was obtained from a man in his late teens or twenties in good health.

The chain combines TRBV12-5 with TRBJ2-5; D is unclear. Germline assignment: CDR1 LGHNT and CDR2 FRNRAP. V lost 5 bases to trimming and J lost 1 base, with 8 bases between them. The CDR3 covers 13 residues. CDR3 sequence (DNA): TGTGCTAGTGGTCCGGAGTTCCAAGAGACCCAGTACTTC. Its protein is CASGPEFQETQYF.

The chain employs TRBV5-1 and TRBJ2-7; the D is unclear. Germline lookup yields CDR1 SGHRS and CDR2 YFSETQ. CDR3 length equals 16 residues. Trimming shortened V by 0 bases and J by 0 bases, and 13 bases separated the two germline ends. In DNA, the CDR3 is TGCGCCAGCAGCTTGGAGTTATCCGCCCCCTCCTACGAGCAGTACTTC. Its protein is CASSLELSAPSYEQYF. Using reference TRBV5-1 and TRBJ2-7 for the parts outside the CDR3, the full variable domain is KAGVTQTPRYLIKTRGQQVTLSCSPISGHRSVSWYQQTPGQGLQFLFEYFSETQRNKGNFPGRFSGRQFSNSRSEMNVSTLELGDSALYLCASSLELSAPSYEQYFGPGTRLTVT.

This clone was seen once. The chain carries TRBV23-1 and TRBJ2-1; no reliable D call. TRBV23-1 is filed as an ORF, its function uncertain. The CDR3 covers 15 residues. The V end lost 7 bases, the J end lost 4 bases, and 17 bases lay between the germline ends. The CDR3 is CASKVVGSLYNEQFF. The CDR3 region has the DNA TGCGCCAGCAAAGTCGTTGGTAGCCTTTACAATGAGCAGTTCTTC.

This clone was detected once. The J gene is TRBJ1-1, the V gene TRBV5-6; possible D gene TRBD1, 5 bases. V shed 0 bases and J shed 0 bases, with 21 bases lying between them. The length of the CDR3 is 19 residues. The germline V gene encodes CDR1 SGHDT and CDR2 YYEEEE. CDR3 sequence reads: CASSLGAGTVKGMNTEAFF. CDR3 in DNA: TGTGCCAGCAGCTTGGGGGCAGGGACGGTGAAAGGAATGAACACTGAAGCTTTCTTT. Filled out from reference TRBV5-6 and TRBJ1-1, the complete variable domain reads DAGVTQSPTHLIKTRGQQVTLRCSPKSGHDTVSWYQQALGQGPQFIFQYYEEEERQRGNFPDRFSGHQFPNYSSELNVNALLLGDSALYLCASSLGAGTVKGMNTEAFFGQGTRLTVV.

The chain couples TRBV7-2 to TRBJ2-3, with 12 bases fitting TRBD2. The length of the CDR3 is 17 residues. Trimming cost V 5 bases and J 8 bases; bases outside gene matches: 14. Per germline, CDR1 SGHTA and CDR2 FQGNSA. This chain's CDR3 is CASSPVTSGSRFATQYF. CDR3 nucleotides: TGTGCCAGCAGCCCAGTGACTAGCGGGAGCCGTTTTGCTACGCAGTATTTT.

This clone has only one observation. One base away lies a much larger clone, so this may be a sequencing read error. The rearrangement joins TRBV18 to TRBJ1-1, with a weak D call TRBD1 (5 bases). Trimming pared 0 bases from V and 3 bases from J, leaving 11 bases between. The CDR3 is made up of 15 amino acids. Germline values: CDR1 KGHSH, CDR2 LQKENI. CDR3 in amino acids: CASSPPGRLYTEAFF. DNA of the CDR3: TGTGCCAGCTCACCACCGGGACGGTTGTACACTGAAGCTTTCTTT.

This clone has only one observation. The chain carries TRBV2 and TRBJ1-5, with 9 bases lining up with TRBD1. This CDR3 spans 14 amino acids. Germline V gives CDR1 SNHLY, CDR2 FYNNEI. Losses at the gene ends were 5 bases for V and 3 bases for J; bases not matched to a gene: 2. CDR3 sequence reads: CASSWTGDNQPQHF. CDR3 bases: TGTGCCAGCAGTTGGACAGGGGACAATCAGCCCCAGCATTTT. The entire variable domain, with the rest obtained from reference TRBV2 and TRBJ1-5, is as follows: EPEVTQTPSHQVTQMGQEVILRCVPISNHLYFYWYRQILGQKVEFLVSFYNNEISEKSEIFDDQFSVERPDGSNFTLKIRSTKLEDSAMYFCASSWTGDNQPQHFGDGTRLSIL.